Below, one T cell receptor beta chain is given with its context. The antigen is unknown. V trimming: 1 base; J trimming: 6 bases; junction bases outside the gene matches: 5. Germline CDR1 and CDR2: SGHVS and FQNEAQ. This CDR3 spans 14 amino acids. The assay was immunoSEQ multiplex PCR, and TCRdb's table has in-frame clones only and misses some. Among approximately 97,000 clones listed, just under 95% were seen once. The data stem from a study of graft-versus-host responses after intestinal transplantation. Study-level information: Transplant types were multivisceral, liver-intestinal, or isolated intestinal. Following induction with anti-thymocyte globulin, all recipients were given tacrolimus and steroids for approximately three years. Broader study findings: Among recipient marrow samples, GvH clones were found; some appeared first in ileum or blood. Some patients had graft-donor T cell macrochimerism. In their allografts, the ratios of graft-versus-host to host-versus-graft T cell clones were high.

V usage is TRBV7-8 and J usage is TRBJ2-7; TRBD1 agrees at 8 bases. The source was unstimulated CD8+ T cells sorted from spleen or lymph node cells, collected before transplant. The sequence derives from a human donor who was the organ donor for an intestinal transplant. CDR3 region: CASSLEGQGAEQYF. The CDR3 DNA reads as TGTGCCAGCAGCTTAGAAGGACAGGGCGCCGAGCAGTACTTC.